This TCR beta chain stems from a study of graft-versus-host responses after intestinal transplantation. About the study: Recipients were all induced with anti-thymocyte globulin, then given tacrolimus and steroids for around three years.

Data came from immunoSEQ multiplex PCR; TCRdb stores just in-frame clones and leaves some out. The table has around 36,000 clones, roughly 95% seen once. Study-level points and caveats: Some GvH clones appeared in ileal mucosa or blood before recipient bone marrow.

Germline trimming cut 5 bases from V and 4 bases from J; bases unmatched to any gene: 9. The CDR3 contains 15 residues. The germline gives CDR1 ENHRY, CDR2 SYGVKD. Concerning this clone: The antigen is not known.

The chain joins TRBV10-3 to TRBJ2-7, with TRBD1 identical over 9 bases. This receptor was obtained from a human donor who was the organ donor for an intestinal transplant. This sample comprised unstimulated CD8+ T cells sorted from spleen or lymph node cells, obtained before transplant. The CDR3 nucleotides read TGTGCCATCAGTCCCGGGACAGGGAAATCTTACGAGCAGTACTTC. This gives the protein CAISPGTGKSYEQYF.